The 8 T cell receptor beta chains given below trace back to one sample, sequenced in a study of T cells after yellow fever vaccination. One entry per CDR3 protein results from TCRdb running MiXCR on the 5' RACE reads. The sample records over 250,000 distinct CDR3 sequences, roughly 4.3% being singletons. The sample was PBMCs, taken 5 days after the yellow fever booster vaccination. Receptors were obtained from a man between 18 and 29 years old who received the YFV17D yellow fever vaccine.

This clonotype has only a few counts. One end of the junction is discordant with germline, which a read error may explain. V and J are TRBV7-9 and TRBJ2-3; TRBD2 aligns across 8 bases. Germline assignment: CDR1 SEHNR and CDR2 FQNEAQ (reference sequence). This CDR3 region has 16 residues. CDR3 DNA: TGTGCCAGCAGCCTAGCGGGCTCTTTTAGCACAGATACGCAGTATTTT. Translated, it gives CASSLAGSFSTDTQYF. Together with reference TRBV7-9 and TRBJ2-3, the CDR3 gives the full variable domain: DTGVSQNPRHKITKRGQNVTFRCDPISEHNRLYWYRQTLGQGPEFLTYFQNEAQLEKSRLLSDRFSAERPKGSFSTLEIQRTEQGDSAMYLCASSLAGSFSTDTQYFGPGTRLTVL.

This clonotype was seen a few times. The chain joins TRBV7-6 to TRBJ2-1; weak D call: TRBD1 (5 bases). This CDR3 is built from 17 residues. CDR1 SGHVS and CDR2 FNYEAQ come from the germline V gene. Trimming stripped 2 bases from V and 0 bases from J, with 14 bases between. DNA for the CDR3: TGTGCCAGCAGCTTACAAGTGGGGCTTGCCTCCTACAATGAGCAGTTCTTC. Its translation is CASSLQVGLASYNEQFF.

The rearrangement uses TRBV5-1 and TRBJ2-1, with 10 bases lining up with TRBD1. Germline V gene lookup returns CDR1 SGHRS and CDR2 YFSETQ. Germline trimming cut 4 bases from V and 6 bases from J; bases unmatched to any gene: 7. The CDR3 is 15 amino acids. This chain's CDR3 is CASSPGRQGANEQFF. CDR3 DNA: TGCGCCAGCAGCCCGGGTAGACAGGGGGCCAATGAGCAGTTCTTC.

The chain links TRBV12-3 or TRBV12-4 to TRBJ1-2, with D uncertain. Trimming took off 8 bases at V and 4 bases at J, with 14 bases between the two ends. CDR3 length: 13 amino acids. CDR3 amino acids: CASGTVLGYGYTF. CDR3 sequence (DNA): TGTGCCAGCGGCACGGTCCTCGGCTATGGCTACACCTTC.

This clonotype appeared a few times. V is TRBV7-9 and J is TRBJ2-1, with D perhaps matching TRBD2 (6 bases). Germline V gene sequence: CDR1 SEHNR, CDR2 FQNEAQ (reference sequence). This CDR3 has 18 amino acids. The V gene lost 1 base and the J gene lost 8 bases, with 24 bases spanning the gap. In nucleotides, the CDR3 is TGTGCCAGCAGCTTAGGGAGGGGACGCAGTAGTCGTACGGATGAGCAGTTCTTC. Translating gives CASSLGRGRSSRTDEQFF. The variable domain in full, with the rest retrieved from reference TRBV7-9 and TRBJ2-1, is DTGVSQNPRHKITKRGQNVTFRCDPISEHNRLYWYRQTLGQGPEFLTYFQNEAQLEKSRLLSDRFSAERPKGSFSTLEIQRTEQGDSAMYLCASSLGRGRSSRTDEQFFGPGTRLTVL.

The gene calls are TRBV20-1 and TRBJ2-3; D possibly corresponds to TRBD2 (5 bases). The CDR3 loop spans 14 amino acids. Germline lookup yields CDR1 DFQATT and CDR2 SNEGSKA (reference sequence). Trimming left V 4 bases short and J 4 bases short, with 15 bases between. The CDR3 bases are TGCAGTGCTATCACTTTTCCCGGGGCAGATACGCAGTATTTT. It yields the protein CSAITFPGADTQYF.

At least ten counts were recorded for this clonotype. The chain joins TRBV7-2 to TRBJ1-2, with D unresolved. Germline CDR1 and CDR2: SGHTA and FQGNSA. This CDR3 has 13 amino acids. Between the trimmed V and J ends, which lost 4 bases and 3 bases, there was a span of 9 bases. CDR3 sequence (DNA): TGTGCCAGCAGCTCGGCCGGGGACTATGGCTACACCTTC. Amino acid sequence: CASSSAGDYGYTF.

This clonotype was seen a few times. This chain connects TRBV6-6 to TRBJ1-1; the D is unclear. Germline V gene data show CDR1 as MNHNY and CDR2 as SVGAGI (reference sequence). Between the trimmed V and J ends, which lost 7 bases and 6 bases, there was a span of 15 bases. CDR3 length: 13 amino acids. In nucleotides, the CDR3 is TGTGCCAGCATGGTAGACGAGTTCCCTGAAGCTTTCTTT. It yields the protein CASMVDEFPEAFF.